The 20 T cell receptor beta chains in this list originate from one sample, sequenced in a study of graft-versus-host responses after intestinal transplantation. These receptors have no identified antigens. Data came from immunoSEQ multiplex PCR; TCRdb stores just in-frame clones and leaves some out. This sample has some 85,000 clones, with around 90% found just once. Sequences were derived from unstimulated CD8+ T cells sorted from spleen or lymph node cells, sampled before transplant. The receptors shown here come from a human donor who was the organ donor for an intestinal transplant.

The V and J genes are TRBV4-1 and TRBJ2-6; D unresolved. Germline loops: CDR1 MGHRA, CDR2 YSYEKL. The V end lost 6 bases, the J end lost 0 bases, and 15 bases lay between the germline ends. The CDR3 sequence is 17 residues long. CDR3 protein: CASRPRTGLSGANVLTF. Written as DNA, the CDR3 is TGCGCCAGCAGGCCAAGAACTGGGCTCTCTGGGGCCAACGTCCTGACTTTC.

This clone appeared once. The chain carries TRBV11-3 and TRBJ2-7; D is unresolved. Germline V gene sequence: CDR1 SGHNT, CDR2 YENEEA. The CDR3 has 13 amino acids. V was pared by 0 bases and J by 2 bases, with 5 bases between. The CDR3 DNA is TGTGCCAGCAGCTTAGACGTAACCTACGAGCAGTACTTC. Translating it yields CASSLDVTYEQYF.

The V call is TRBV5-4, the J call TRBJ2-7; no clear D. Germline loops: CDR1 SGHNT, CDR2 YYREEE (reference sequence). V was clipped by 0 bases and J by 4 bases, with 8 bases between them. The CDR3 is made up of 13 amino acids. The CDR3 DNA reads as TGTGCCAGCAGCTTGGGGTCCCGGTACGAGCAGTACTTC. Encoded protein: CASSLGSRYEQYF. Drawing the rest from reference TRBV5-4 and TRBJ2-7, the complete variable domain is ETGVTQSPTHLIKTRGQQVTLRCSSQSGHNTVSWYQQALGQGPQFIFQYYREEENGRGNFPPRFSGLQFPNYSSELNVNALELDDSALYLCASSLGSRYEQYFGPGTRLTVT.

This chain joins TRBV7-9 and TRBJ1-2, with D unclear. There are 14 residues in the CDR3. Trimming shortened V by 5 bases and J by 6 bases, and 16 bases separated the two germline ends. The germline V gene has CDR1 SEHNR and CDR2 FQNEAQ (reference sequence). For the CDR3, the DNA is TGTGCCAGCAGCGAAGAAAAGCCTCACGATGGCTACACCTTC. Translation: CASSEEKPHDGYTF.

This chain uses TRBV4-1 with TRBJ2-7; D perhaps matches TRBD2 (5 bases). CDR3 length equals 17 residues. The germline V gene encodes CDR1 MGHRA and CDR2 YSYEKL. The ends were cut back, 1 base at V and 0 bases at J, with 16 bases in the middle. CDR3 in amino acids: CASSQGISGRSSYEQYF. DNA for the CDR3: TGCGCCAGCAGCCAAGGGATTTCGGGGAGAAGCTCCTACGAGCAGTACTTC.

The chain recombines TRBV27 with TRBJ2-7; D not certain. The V end was cut by 7 bases, the J end by 3 bases, with 13 bases between. The CDR3 has 13 amino acids. In germline, CDR1 is MNHEY, CDR2 SMNVEV (reference sequence). The CDR3 DNA reads as TGTGCCAGCACCTCTCTACTCCTCTACGAGCAGTACTTC. Translation: CASTSLLLYEQYF.

The V gene is TRBV7-2, the J gene TRBJ1-1; D is uncertain. V gave up 5 bases and J gave up 3 bases, with 10 bases separating them. CDR3 size: 13 residues. CDR1 is SGHTA and CDR2 is FQGNSA in the germline V gene. CDR3 bases: TGTGCCAGCAGCCCCCTATTGGACACTGAAGCTTTCTTT. It codes for CASSPLLDTEAFF.

This rearrangement joins TRBV9 to TRBJ2-6, with a tentative D call TRBD2 (5 bases). Germline values: CDR1 SGDLS, CDR2 YYNGEE. Trimming pared 0 bases from V and 5 bases from J, leaving 12 bases between. This CDR3 comprises 16 residues. The CDR3 here is CASSVGPGLRANVLTF. The CDR3 bases are TGTGCCAGCAGCGTAGGGCCGGGATTGAGGGCCAACGTCCTGACTTTC.

The CDR3 reads CATSGFNEQFF. The CDR3 DNA is TGTGCCACGTCGGGTTTCAATGAGCAGTTCTTC. The gene calls are TRBV6-5 and TRBJ2-1; D is undetermined. Trimming pared 10 bases from V and 6 bases from J, leaving 10 bases between. The CDR3 is made up of 11 amino acids. The V gene's germline CDR1 is MNHEY and CDR2 SVGAGI.

V is TRBV27 and J is TRBJ1-3; no clear D. The length of the CDR3 is 15 residues. Trimming shortened V by 1 base and J by 4 bases, and 11 bases separated the two germline ends. Germline CDR1 MNHEY, CDR2 SMNVEV (reference sequence). CDR3 region: CASSLYPGSGNTIYF. The DNA for the CDR3 is TGTGCCAGCAGTTTATATCCGGGGTCCGGAAACACCATATATTTT.

This chain joins TRBV28 and TRBJ2-3, with D perhaps TRBD1 (6 bases). Germline V gene lookup returns CDR1 MDHEN and CDR2 SYDVKM. This CDR3 is 16 amino acids long. Trimming left V 5 bases short and J 4 bases short, with 19 bases between. The CDR3 bases are TGTGCCAGCAGTCCCCGGGACACAGGACCGGCAGATACGCAGTATTTT. As protein: CASSPRDTGPADTQYF.

V gene TRBV9 combines with J gene TRBJ2-2, with 8 bases that match TRBD2. The CDR3 loop spans 19 amino acids. From germline, CDR1 is SGDLS and CDR2 YYNGEE. V lost 3 bases to trimming and J lost 1 base; unmatched junction nucleotides: 14. The CDR3 sequence is CASSAERSRAGVNTGELFF. CDR3 in DNA: TGTGCCAGCAGCGCCGAACGATCGAGAGCGGGGGTGAACACCGGGGAGCTGTTTTTT. Supplemented by reference TRBV9 and TRBJ2-2, the full variable domain reads DSGVTQTPKHLITATGQRVTLRCSPRSGDLSVYWYQQSLDQGLQFLIQYYNGEERAKGNILERFSAQQFPDLHSELNLSSLELGDSALYFCASSAERSRAGVNTGELFFGEGSRLTVL.

This clone was recorded once. The chain recombines TRBV7-3 with TRBJ2-1; 9 bases are a match to TRBD2. V was clipped by 2 bases and J by 9 bases; unmatched bases: 8. Germline values: CDR1 SGHTA, CDR2 FQGTGA. This CDR3 has 15 amino acids. The CDR3 region has the DNA TGTGCCAGCAGCTTAGAAGGTCTAGCGGGGACTGAGCAGTTCTTC. Translation gives CASSLEGLAGTEQFF.

V usage is TRBV27 and J usage is TRBJ2-1; D perhaps matches TRBD1 (6 bases). Germline CDR1 reads MNHEY; CDR2 reads SMNVEV (reference sequence). The CDR3 contains 16 residues. The V end lost 1 base, the J end lost 8 bases, and 18 bases lay between the germline ends. The CDR3 nucleotides read TGTGCCAGCAGTTTATTGCGGGCAGGGGCGGGCGATGAGCAGTTCTTC. This gives the protein CASSLLRAGAGDEQFF.

This chain connects TRBV6-1 to TRBJ2-5, with 9 bases aligning to TRBD1. The CDR3 has 15 residues. Per the germline V gene, CDR1 is MNHNS and CDR2 is SASEGT. Trimming took 5 bases from V and 7 from J; bases not matched to a gene: 11. CDR3 residues: CASSTRTGVRVTQYF. For the CDR3, the DNA is TGTGCCAGCAGTACCCGGACAGGGGTGAGGGTGACCCAGTACTTC.

The J gene is TRBJ2-1, the V gene TRBV15, with a tentative D call TRBD2 (7 bases). The CDR3 runs to 17 residues. V shed 0 bases and J shed 3 bases, with 15 bases lying between them. The germline gives CDR1 LNHNV, CDR2 YYDKDF (reference sequence). CDR3 coding DNA: TGTGCCACCAGCAGAGAGGGGAGGGGGACGCTCTACAATGAGCAGTTCTTC. It specifies CATSREGRGTLYNEQFF.

The V and J genes are TRBV11-2 and TRBJ2-3; no clear D gene. This CDR3 contains 16 residues. Trimming removed 2 bases from V and 2 bases from J, with 14 bases in between. CDR1 SGHAT and CDR2 FQNNGV come from the germline V gene. Here the CDR3 DNA reads TGTGCCAGCAGCTTATGGGCCAGTTCTCCCACAGATACGCAGTATTTT. Residues: CASSLWASSPTDTQYF. The full variable domain, in which reference TRBV11-2 and TRBJ2-3 provide the parts outside the CDR3, is EAGVAQSPRYKIIEKRQSVAFWCNPISGHATLYWYQQILGQGPKLLIQFQNNGVVDDSQLPKDRFSAERLKGVDSTLKIQPAKLEDSAVYLCASSLWASSPTDTQYFGPGTRLTVL.

The CDR3 loop reads CAIQTTGGLETQYF. The CDR3 coding sequence is TGTGCCATCCAGACTACAGGGGGCTTGGAGACCCAGTACTTC. This rearrangement joins TRBV6-4 to TRBJ2-5, with 9 bases lining up with TRBD1. V was clipped by 10 bases and J by 5 bases; unmatched bases: 11. The CDR3 totals 14 residues. Germline loops: CDR1 MRHNA, CDR2 SNTAGT.

The J gene is TRBJ1-5, the V gene TRBV2, with D possibly matching TRBD1 (6 bases). The CDR3 covers 15 residues. Trimming took off 7 bases at V and 4 bases at J, with 17 bases between the two ends. CDR1 SNHLY and CDR2 FYNNEI come from the germline V gene. The DNA for the CDR3 is TGTGCCAGCACCCGGCTCCCACAGGGAAATCAGCCCCAGCATTTT. Translated: CASTRLPQGNQPQHF.

The rearrangement links TRBV5-1 to TRBJ2-3; 11 bases line up with TRBD1. Germline V gene lookup returns CDR1 SGHRS and CDR2 YFSETQ. The CDR3 runs 14 residues. The junction had 8 bases not matched to a gene; V was cut back by 7 bases and J by 7 bases. The CDR3 sequence is CASGPGTGGNTQYF. DNA of the CDR3: TGCGCCAGCGGGCCCGGGACAGGGGGGAATACGCAGTATTTT.